The 6 T cell receptor beta chains presented below share a single source sample, sequenced in a study of blood T cell repertoires in COVID-19. The repertoire was sequenced with immunoSEQ multiplex PCR; TCRdb's copy has only in-frame clones and lacks some. The sample yields over 80,000 clones, around 87% seen once. The sample consisted of peripheral blood. The receptors come from a human donor in a cohort sampled during active COVID-19.

The CDR3 DNA follows: TGTGCCAGTACCCCGGGACAAAATCCCAAAAACATTCAGTACTTC. Its protein is CASTPGQNPKNIQYF. V is TRBV2 and J is TRBJ2-4, with D perhaps TRBD1 (6 bases). CDR1 is SNHLY, CDR2 FYNNEI, per germline. This CDR3 is 15 amino acids long. V was pared by 9 bases and J by 2 bases, with 17 bases between.

The chain carries TRBV5-1 and TRBJ1-1, with a tentative D call TRBD1 (6 bases). V lost 6 bases and J 3 bases, leaving 21 bases between the germline ends. This CDR3 region has 16 residues. Germline V gene sequence: CDR1 SGHRS, CDR2 YFSETQ. DNA of the CDR3: TGCGCCAGCACCAACTTAGGGGGACCTAGAGACACTGAAGCTTTCTTT. The encoded protein is CASTNLGGPRDTEAFF.

The V and J genes are TRBV7-3 and TRBJ1-1; D is ambiguous. V was trimmed by 1 base and J by 1 base, leaving 7 bases between them. In germline, CDR1 is SGHTA, CDR2 FQGTGA. The CDR3 is 14 residues long. This CDR3 reads CASSLMGRNTEAFF. The CDR3 DNA follows: TGTGCCAGCAGCTTAATGGGCAGGAACACTGAAGCTTTCTTT.

The V call is TRBV29-1, the J call TRBJ1-2, with 9 bases that match TRBD1. V lost 5 bases and J lost 4; bases outside the gene matches: 8. The CDR3 spans 14 residues. CDR1 is SQVTM and CDR2 is ANQGSEA in the germline V gene. Here the CDR3 reads CSVHPGQGPYGYTF. The CDR3 nucleotides read TGCAGCGTTCATCCGGGACAGGGACCCTATGGCTACACCTTC.

This clone showed up just once. The chain is built from TRBV7-3 and TRBJ2-7, with D maybe TRBD1 (8 bases). V was cut by 4 bases and J by 5 bases, with 18 bases left in between. CDR3 size: 15 residues. Germline loops: CDR1 SGHTA, CDR2 FQGTGA. CDR3 nucleotides: TGTGCCAGCAGCTCCGACTACAGGGGGGGGGACGAGCAGTACTTC. Translated, it gives CASSSDYRGGDEQYF.

The CDR3 here is CASSLGVVGETSGELFF. CDR3 coding DNA: TGTGCCAGCAGCTTAGGGGTAGTGGGAGAAACATCCGGGGAGCTGTTTTTT. The chain recombines TRBV7-2 with TRBJ2-2; weak D call: TRBD2 (5 bases). In germline, CDR1 is SGHTA, CDR2 FQGNSA. The germline V and J ends were trimmed by 1 base and 6 bases, with 18 bases remaining between them. The CDR3 has 17 residues.